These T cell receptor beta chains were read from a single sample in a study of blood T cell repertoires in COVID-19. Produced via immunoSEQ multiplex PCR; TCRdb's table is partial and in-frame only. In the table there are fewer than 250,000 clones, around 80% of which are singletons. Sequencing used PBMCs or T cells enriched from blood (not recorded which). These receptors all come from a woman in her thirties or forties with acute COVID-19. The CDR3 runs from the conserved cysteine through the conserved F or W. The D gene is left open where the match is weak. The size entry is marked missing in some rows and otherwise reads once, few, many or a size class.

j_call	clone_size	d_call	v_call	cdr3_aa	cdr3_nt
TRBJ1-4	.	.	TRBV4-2	CASSQAGTTNEKLFF	TGTGCCAGCAGCCAAGCAGGAACAACTAATGAAAAACTGTTTTTT
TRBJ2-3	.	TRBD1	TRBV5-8	CASSLDRGLTDTQYF	TGTGCCAGCAGCTTGGACAGGGGGCTTACAGATACGCAGTATTTT
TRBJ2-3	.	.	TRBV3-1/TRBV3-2	CASSQVYAGSSTDTQYF	TGTGCCAGCAGCCAAGTCTACGCGGGGAGTAGCACAGATACGCAGTATTTT
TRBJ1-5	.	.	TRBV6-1	CASVQGNQPQHF	TGTGCCAGCGTGCAGGGAAATCAGCCCCAGCATTTT
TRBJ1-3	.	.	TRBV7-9	CASSLGGGAGNTIYF	TGTGCCAGCAGCTTAGGGGGCGGGGCGGGAAACACCATATATTTT
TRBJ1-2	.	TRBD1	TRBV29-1	CSVEGGNRGLGYTF	TGCAGCGTTGAAGGGGGTAACAGGGGATTGGGCTACACCTTC
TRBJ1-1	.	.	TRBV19	CASSETRNTEAFF	TGTGCCAGTAGCGAGACACGGAACACTGAAGCTTTCTTT
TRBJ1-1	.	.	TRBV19	CASSSGSPRTEAFF	TGTGCCAGTAGCTCCGGGAGCCCGAGGACTGAAGCTTTCTTT
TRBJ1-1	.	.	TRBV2	CASTDSVYVAFF	TGTGCCAGCACCGATTCAGTTTATGTGGCTTTCTTT
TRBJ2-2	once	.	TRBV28	CASRADRLNTGELFF	TGTGCCAGCAGAGCGGACCGATTGAACACCGGGGAGCTGTTTTTT
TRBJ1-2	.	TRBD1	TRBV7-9	CASSFNRGGYTF	TGTGCCAGCAGCTTTAACAGGGGCGGCTACACCTTC
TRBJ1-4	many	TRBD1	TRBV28	CASSFTPGQPGEKLFF	TGTGCCAGCAGTTTTACTCCGGGACAGCCTGGAGAAAAACTGTTTTTT
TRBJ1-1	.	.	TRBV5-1	CASSLRRQGSTEAFF	TGCGCCAGCAGCTTGAGGCGGCAGGGGAGCACTGAAGCTTTCTTT
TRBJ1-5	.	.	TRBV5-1	CASSLDGVNQPQHF	TGCGCCAGCAGCTTGGACGGAGTCAATCAGCCCCAGCATTTT
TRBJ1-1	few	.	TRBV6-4	CASSDSGEETEAFF	TGTGCCAGCAGTGACTCAGGGGAGGAAACTGAAGCTTTCTTT
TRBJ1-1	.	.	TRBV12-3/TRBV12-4	CASSYHTEAFF	TGTGCCAGCAGCTACCACACTGAAGCTTTCTTT
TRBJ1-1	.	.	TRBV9	CASAPQDKAAAFF	TGTGCCAGCGCCCCGCAGGACAAAGCTGCAGCTTTCTTT
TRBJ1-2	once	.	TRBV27	CASSARLTGKYGYTF	TGTGCCAGCAGTGCTCGTCTAACAGGGAAATATGGCTACACCTTC
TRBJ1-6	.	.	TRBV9	CASSATGSPNSPLHF	TGTGCCAGCAGCGCCACAGGGTCTCCCAATTCACCCCTCCACTTT
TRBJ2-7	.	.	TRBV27	CASSLSTAGWNEQYF	TGTGCCAGCAGTTTATCGACGGCAGGGTGGAACGAGCAGTACTTC
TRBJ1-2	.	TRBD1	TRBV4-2	CASSQDEDRRNGYTF	TGTGCCAGCAGCCAAGATGAGGACAGGAGAAATGGCTACACCTTC
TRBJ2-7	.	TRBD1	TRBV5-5	CASSLPGQGAEQYF	TGTGCCAGCAGCTTGCCGGGACAGGGGGCCGAGCAGTACTTC
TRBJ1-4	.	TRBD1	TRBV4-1	CASSQEAQGAVGKLFF	TGCGCCAGCAGCCAAGAAGCACAGGGGGCGGTCGGGAAACTGTTTTTT
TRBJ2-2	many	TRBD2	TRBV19	CASSIPKLAAGELFF	TGTGCCAGTAGTATCCCCAAACTAGCGGCCGGGGAGCTGTTTTTT
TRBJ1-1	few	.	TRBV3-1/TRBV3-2	CASSPAGTLEAFF	TGTGCCAGCAGCCCTGCCGGGACACTTGAAGCTTTCTTT
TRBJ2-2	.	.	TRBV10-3	CAISESTGQGTGELFF	TGTGCCATCAGTGAGTCTACAGGGCAAGGCACCGGGGAGCTGTTTTTT
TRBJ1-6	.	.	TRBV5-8	CASSYPRDSPLHF	TGTGCCAGCAGCTACCCACGGGATTCACCCCTCCACTTT
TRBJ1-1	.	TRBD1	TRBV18	CASSPRDTGTGATEAFF	TGTGCCAGCTCACCCCGAGATACCGGGACAGGAGCCACTGAAGCTTTCTTT
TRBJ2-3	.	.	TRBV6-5	CASSAGGGDTQYF	TGTGCCAGCAGCGCGGGCGGCGGGGATACGCAGTATTTT
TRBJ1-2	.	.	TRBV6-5	CASNTPGHGTYGYTF	TGTGCCAGCAACACTCCGGGACACGGCACCTATGGCTACACCTTC
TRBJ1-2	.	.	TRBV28	CASSSAGSYTF	TGTGCCAGCAGTTCCGCGGGAAGCTACACCTTC
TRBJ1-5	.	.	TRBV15	CATSRDPLLPQHF	TGTGCCACCAGCAGAGACCCCCTCCTGCCCCAGCATTTT
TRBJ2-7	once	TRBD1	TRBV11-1	CASSLKGAHTYEQYF	TGTGCCAGCAGCTTAAAGGGGGCCCATACCTACGAGCAGTACTTC
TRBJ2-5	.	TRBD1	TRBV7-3	CASSRSGTGKETQYF	TGTGCCAGCAGCCGGTCCGGGACAGGGAAAGAGACCCAGTACTTC
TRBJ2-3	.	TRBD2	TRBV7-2	CASSLEGLAESTDTQYF	TGTGCCAGCAGCTTAGAGGGACTAGCGGAAAGCACAGATACGCAGTATTTT
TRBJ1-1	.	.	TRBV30	CASDIGAAVGLNTEAFF	TGTGCTTCGGATATAGGCGCGGCGGTTGGATTGAACACTGAAGCTTTCTTT
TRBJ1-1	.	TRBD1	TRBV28	CASRPIGGTSTEAFF	TGTGCCAGCAGACCAATAGGGGGCACGAGCACTGAAGCTTTCTTT
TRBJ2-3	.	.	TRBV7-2	CASSQGGAIDTQYF	TGTGCCAGCAGCCAAGGGGGAGCGATAGATACGCAGTATTTT
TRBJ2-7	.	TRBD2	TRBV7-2	CASSFLAGNSYEQYF	TGTGCCAGCAGCTTCCTAGCGGGCAACTCCTACGAGCAGTACTTC
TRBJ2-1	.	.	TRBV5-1	CASSLMDRELNEQFF	TGCGCCAGCAGCCTGATGGACCGGGAGCTCAATGAGCAGTTCTTC
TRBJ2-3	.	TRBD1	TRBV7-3	CASSFAPGGGTDTQYF	TGTGCCAGCAGCTTTGCCCCAGGGGGCGGTACAGATACGCAGTATTTT
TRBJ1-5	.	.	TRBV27	CASRGYRGGNQPQHF	TGTGCCAGCAGGGGGTATAGGGGGGGAAATCAGCCCCAGCATTTT
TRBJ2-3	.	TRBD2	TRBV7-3	CASSSIGLATQYF	TGTGCCAGCAGCTCCATCGGACTAGCGACGCAGTATTTT
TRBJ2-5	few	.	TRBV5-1	CASSTGLIQETQYF	TGCGCCAGCAGCACCGGACTTATTCAAGAGACCCAGTACTTC
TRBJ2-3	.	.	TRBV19	CASSIARKDTQYF	TGTGCCAGTAGTATCGCCAGGAAAGATACGCAGTATTTT
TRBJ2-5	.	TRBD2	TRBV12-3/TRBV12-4	CASSRLAFKYF	TGTGCCAGCAGTCGACTAGCGTTTAAGTACTTC
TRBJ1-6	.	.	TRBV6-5	CATEDWGPYNSPLHF	TGTGCCACTGAAGACTGGGGGCCCTATAATTCACCCCTCCACTTT
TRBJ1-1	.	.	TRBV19	CASSITRTEAFF	TGTGCCAGTAGTATAACCCGGACTGAAGCTTTCTTT